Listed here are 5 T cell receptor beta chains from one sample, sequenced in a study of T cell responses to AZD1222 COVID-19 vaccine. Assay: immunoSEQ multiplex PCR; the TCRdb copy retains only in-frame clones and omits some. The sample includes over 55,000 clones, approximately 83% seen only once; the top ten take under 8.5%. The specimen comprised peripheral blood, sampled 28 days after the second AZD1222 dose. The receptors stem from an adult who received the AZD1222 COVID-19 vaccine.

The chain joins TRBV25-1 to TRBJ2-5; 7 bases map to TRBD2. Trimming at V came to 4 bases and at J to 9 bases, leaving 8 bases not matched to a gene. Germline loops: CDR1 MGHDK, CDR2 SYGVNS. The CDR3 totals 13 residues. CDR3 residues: CASSVGGMVAQYF. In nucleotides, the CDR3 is TGTGCCAGCAGTGTCGGGGGGATGGTCGCCCAGTACTTC. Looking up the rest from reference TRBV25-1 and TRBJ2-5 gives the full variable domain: EADIYQTPRYLVIGTGKKITLECSQTMGHDKMYWYQQDPGMELHLIHYSYGVNSTEKGDLSSESTVSRIRTEHFPLTLESARPSHTSQYLCASSVGGMVAQYFGPGTRLLVL.

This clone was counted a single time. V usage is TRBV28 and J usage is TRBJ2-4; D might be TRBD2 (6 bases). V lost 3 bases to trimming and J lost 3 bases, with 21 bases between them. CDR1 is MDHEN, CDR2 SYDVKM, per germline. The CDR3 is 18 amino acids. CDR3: CASSFPGVAGYVKNIQYF. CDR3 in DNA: TGTGCCAGCAGTTTCCCCGGGGTCGCGGGGTACGTCAAAAACATTCAGTACTTC.

CDR3 region: CASSFPTRSVIPDTQYF. The CDR3 region has the DNA TGTGCCAGCAGTTTCCCCACCCGATCAGTGATCCCAGATACGCAGTATTTT. The rearrangement links TRBV27 to TRBJ2-3; D unresolved. The CDR3 is 17 amino acids. Trimming removed 3 bases at V and 4 bases at J, with 20 bases between. Germline loops: CDR1 MNHEY, CDR2 SMNVEV (reference sequence).

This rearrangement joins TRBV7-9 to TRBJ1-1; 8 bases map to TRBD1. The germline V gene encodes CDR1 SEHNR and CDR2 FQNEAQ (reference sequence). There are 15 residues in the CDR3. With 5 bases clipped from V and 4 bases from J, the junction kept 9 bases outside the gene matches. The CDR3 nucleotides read TGTGCCAGCAGCCCCCTGACAGGGGAACTCACTGAAGCTTTCTTT. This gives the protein CASSPLTGELTEAFF. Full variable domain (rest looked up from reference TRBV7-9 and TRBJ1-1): DTGVSQNPRHKITKRGQNVTFRCDPISEHNRLYWYRQTLGQGPEFLTYFQNEAQLEKSRLLSDRFSAERPKGSFSTLEIQRTEQGDSAMYLCASSPLTGELTEAFFGQGTRLTVV.

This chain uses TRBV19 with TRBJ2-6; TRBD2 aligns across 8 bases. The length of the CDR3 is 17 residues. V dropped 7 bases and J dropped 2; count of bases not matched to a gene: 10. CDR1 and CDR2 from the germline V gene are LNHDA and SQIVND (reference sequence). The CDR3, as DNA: TGTGCCAGTAAACTCGCGGGGGGAATGGCTGGGGCCAACGTCCTGACTTTC. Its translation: CASKLAGGMAGANVLTF.